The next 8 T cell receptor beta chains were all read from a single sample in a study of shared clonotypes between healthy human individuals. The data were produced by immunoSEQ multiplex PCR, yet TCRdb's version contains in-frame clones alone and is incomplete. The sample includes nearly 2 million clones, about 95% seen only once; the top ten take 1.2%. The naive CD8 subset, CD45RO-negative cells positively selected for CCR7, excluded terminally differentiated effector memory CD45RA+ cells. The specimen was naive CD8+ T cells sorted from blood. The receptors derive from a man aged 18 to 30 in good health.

This CDR3 is CASSLVTPYNSPLHF. The DNA for the CDR3 is TGTGCCAGCAGTTTGGTGACACCGTATAATTCACCCCTCCACTTT. This rearrangement joins TRBV27 to TRBJ1-6; D not resolved. The CDR3 length is 15 residues. Germline CDR1 reads MNHEY; CDR2 reads SMNVEV (reference sequence). Trimming took 3 bases from V and 4 from J, leaving 10 bases between them.

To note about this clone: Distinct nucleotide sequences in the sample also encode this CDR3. CDR3 sequence reads: CASSLGEGGYTF. The DNA of the CDR3 is TGTGCCAGCAGTTTGGGGGAAGGAGGCTACACCTTC. The V and J genes are TRBV28 and TRBJ1-2; D perhaps matches TRBD1 (5 bases). V lost 3 bases, J lost 8 bases, and 10 bases lay in between. CDR3 size: 12 residues. Germline V gene data show CDR1 as MDHEN and CDR2 as SYDVKM.

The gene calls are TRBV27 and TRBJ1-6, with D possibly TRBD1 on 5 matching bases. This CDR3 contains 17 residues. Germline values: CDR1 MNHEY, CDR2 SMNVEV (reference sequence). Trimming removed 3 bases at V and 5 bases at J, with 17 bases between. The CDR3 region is CASSFVGEGRDNSPLHF. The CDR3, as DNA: TGTGCCAGCAGTTTCGTTGGGGAGGGCAGGGATAATTCACCCCTCCACTTT.

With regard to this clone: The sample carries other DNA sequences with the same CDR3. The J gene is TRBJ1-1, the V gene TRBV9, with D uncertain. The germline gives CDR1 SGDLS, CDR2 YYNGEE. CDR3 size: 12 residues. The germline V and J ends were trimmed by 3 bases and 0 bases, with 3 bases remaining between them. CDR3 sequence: CASSGLNTEAFF. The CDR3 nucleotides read TGTGCCAGCAGCGGGTTGAACACTGAAGCTTTCTTT.

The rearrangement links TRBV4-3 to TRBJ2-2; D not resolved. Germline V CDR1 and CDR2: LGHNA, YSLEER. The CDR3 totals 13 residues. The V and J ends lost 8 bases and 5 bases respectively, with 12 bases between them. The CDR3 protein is CASRPLGTGELFF. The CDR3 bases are TGCGCCAGCCGGCCTCTTGGGACCGGGGAGCTGTTTTTT.

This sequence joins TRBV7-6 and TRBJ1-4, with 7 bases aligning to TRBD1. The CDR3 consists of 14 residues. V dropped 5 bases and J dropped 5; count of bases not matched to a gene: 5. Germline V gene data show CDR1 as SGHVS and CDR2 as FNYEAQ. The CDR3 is CASSPRGSNEKLFF. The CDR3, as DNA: TGTGCCAGCAGCCCCAGGGGGAGCAATGAAAAACTGTTTTTT.

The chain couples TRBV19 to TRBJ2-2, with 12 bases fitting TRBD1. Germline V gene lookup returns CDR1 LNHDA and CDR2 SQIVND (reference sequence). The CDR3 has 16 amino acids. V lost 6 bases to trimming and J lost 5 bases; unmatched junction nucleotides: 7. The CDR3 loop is CASSWGQGAETGELFF. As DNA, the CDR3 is TGTGCCAGTAGCTGGGGACAGGGGGCCGAAACCGGGGAGCTGTTTTTT.

CDR3 protein: CASSPSGTEFHQPQHF. The CDR3 DNA is TGTGCCAGCAGTCCCTCCGGGACAGAGTTTCATCAGCCCCAGCATTTT. This chain joins TRBV7-9 and TRBJ1-5; 7 positions match TRBD1. Germline V gene data show CDR1 as SEHNR and CDR2 as FQNEAQ (reference sequence). The V gene end was trimmed by 6 bases and the J gene end by 5 bases; junction bases not matched to a gene: 13. The CDR3 runs to 16 residues.